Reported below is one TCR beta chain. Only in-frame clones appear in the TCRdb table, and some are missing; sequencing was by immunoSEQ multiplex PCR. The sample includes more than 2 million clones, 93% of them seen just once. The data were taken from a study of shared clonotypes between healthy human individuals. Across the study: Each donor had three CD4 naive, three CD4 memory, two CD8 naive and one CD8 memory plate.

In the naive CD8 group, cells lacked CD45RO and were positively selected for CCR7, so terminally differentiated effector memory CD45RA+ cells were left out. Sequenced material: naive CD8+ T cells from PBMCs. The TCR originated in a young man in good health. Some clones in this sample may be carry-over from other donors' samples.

The CDR3 loop reads CASSPQMNTEAFF. DNA for the CDR3: TGTGCCAGCAGTCCTCAAATGAACACTGAAGCTTTCTTT. The chain combines TRBV9 with TRBJ1-1, with no clear D. The CDR3 spans 13 residues. The germline V and J ends were trimmed by 5 bases and 0 bases, with 8 bases remaining between them. Looked up from germline, CDR1 is SGDLS and CDR2 is YYNGEE.